The 20 T cell receptor beta chains listed next were all sequenced from one sample in a study of response to subunit inactivated influenza vaccine. TCRdb analysed the RT-PCR reads with MiXCR anew, one entry per CDR3 protein. The table includes about 830,000 distinct CDR3 sequences, 18% detected once. The sample here was PBMCs from blood, taken roughly 5 days after vaccination. These receptors were obtained from a man between 45 and 60 years old who received an inactivated influenza vaccine.

The chain is built from TRBV11-2 and TRBJ1-6; D not resolved. The CDR3 covers 18 residues. V was cut by 1 base and J by 0 bases, with 13 bases left in between. Germline CDR1 SGHAT, CDR2 FQNNGV. CDR3 in amino acids: CASSLGHAGLSYNSPLHF. Here the CDR3 DNA reads TGTGCCAGCAGCTTAGGACATGCGGGCCTCTCCTATAATTCACCCCTCCACTTT.

At least ten counts were recorded for this clonotype. The V call is TRBV9, the J call TRBJ2-2; 10 bases fit TRBD1. Trimming removed 0 bases from V and 0 bases from J; junction bases left unmatched: 2. CDR1 and CDR2 (germline): SGDLS, YYNGEE. This CDR3 comprises 17 residues. The DNA of the CDR3 is TGTGCCAGCAGCGTAGCGGGACAGGGGTCGAACACCGGGGAGCTGTTTTTT. It specifies CASSVAGQGSNTGELFF.

The genes are TRBV6-2 or TRBV6-3 and TRBJ2-5, with D unclear. CDR1 MNHEY and CDR2 SVGEGT come from the germline V gene. This CDR3 spans 15 amino acids. The germline V and J ends were trimmed by 4 bases and 4 bases, with 16 bases remaining between them. The CDR3 loop reads CASSSIDVTTETQYF. In DNA form, the CDR3 reads TGTGCCAGCAGTTCCATCGACGTAACGACAGAGACCCAGTACTTC.

In its sample, this clonotype was seen a few times. The chain recombines TRBV4-1 with TRBJ1-4; D is ambiguous. The CDR3 has 16 amino acids. Germline V gene lookup returns CDR1 MGHRA and CDR2 YSYEKL. Trimming removed 1 base from V and 2 bases from J, with 11 bases in between. The CDR3 nucleotides are TGCGCCAGCAGCCAAGTGATCTCGGGGACTAATGAAAAACTGTTTTTT. Amino acids: CASSQVISGTNEKLFF.

This clonotype was detected once. The V and J genes are TRBV27 and TRBJ2-7; 7 bases line up with TRBD1. Germline lookup yields CDR1 MNHEY and CDR2 SMNVEV (reference sequence). The CDR3 is 15 residues long. V shed 5 bases and J 2 bases; nucleotides not matched to a gene: 9. CDR3 loop: CASSIQGQMTYEQYF. The CDR3 DNA reads as TGTGCCAGCAGTATCCAGGGACAGATGACCTACGAGCAGTACTTC.

The chain couples TRBV7-2 to TRBJ2-7; 9 positions match TRBD2. This CDR3 comprises 15 residues. V lost 3 bases to trimming and J lost 0 bases; unmatched junction nucleotides: 3. CDR1 and CDR2 (germline): SGHTA, FQGNSA. CDR3 residues: CASSFGLARSYEQYF. DNA for the CDR3: TGTGCCAGCAGCTTTGGACTAGCGCGCTCCTACGAGCAGTACTTC. Full variable domain (missing parts from reference TRBV7-2 and TRBJ2-7): GAGVSQSPSNKVTEKGKDVELRCDPISGHTALYWYRQSLGQGLEFLIYFQGNSAPDKSGLPSDRFSAERTGGSVSTLTIQRTQQEDSAVYLCASSFGLARSYEQYFGPGTRLTVT.

The gene calls are TRBV2 and TRBJ2-5, with 9 positions matching TRBD2. The germline CDR1 and CDR2 sequences are SNHLY and FYNNEI. The CDR3 totals 15 residues. J gave up 2 bases and V 4 bases, and 5 bases lay outside the gene matches. In nucleotides, the CDR3 is TGTGCCAGCAGTGGACTAGCGGCTTTTCAAGAGACCCAGTACTTC. It encodes CASSGLAAFQETQYF. Looking up the rest from reference TRBV2 and TRBJ2-5 gives the full variable domain: EPEVTQTPSHQVTQMGQEVILRCVPISNHLYFYWYRQILGQKVEFLVSFYNNEISEKSEIFDDQFSVERPDGSNFTLKIRSTKLEDSAMYFCASSGLAAFQETQYFGPGTRLLVL.

This clonotype turned up a few times. V is TRBV6-5 and J is TRBJ1-3; D call uncertain. The V gene lost 2 bases and the J gene lost 0 bases, with 14 bases spanning the gap. CDR3 size: 17 residues. Germline CDR1 is MNHEY and CDR2 is SVGAGI. Here the CDR3 DNA reads TGTGCCAGCAGTTACCTCCGCACAGCCTCCTCTGGAAACACCATATATTTT. Translating gives CASSYLRTASSGNTIYF.

The rearrangement joins TRBV7-8 to TRBJ2-5; D remains unclear. The CDR3 runs to 14 residues. Germline values: CDR1 SGHVS, CDR2 FQNEAQ. V shed 5 bases and J shed 4 bases, with 14 bases lying between them. Here the CDR3 DNA reads TGTGCCAGCAGCGCTGCTGGGCGGAGAGAGACCCAGTACTTC. Translated, it gives CASSAAGRRETQYF.

The chain uses TRBV10-1 and TRBJ2-4; D gene ambiguous. Trimming left V 5 bases short and J 7 bases short, with 12 bases between. Germline CDR1 is WNHNN and CDR2 is SYGVQD (reference sequence). The CDR3 has 13 residues. CDR3 in DNA: TGCGCCAGCAGTTCCGACATCGGGAACATTCAGTACTTC. It specifies CASSSDIGNIQYF.

The chain joins TRBV10-3 to TRBJ1-1; 8 bases agree with TRBD1. The CDR3 runs to 14 residues. The ends lost 5 bases at V and 2 bases at J; junction bases unmatched: 4. The germline CDR1 and CDR2 sequences are ENHRY and SYGVKD. The CDR3 nucleotides are TGTGCCATCAGTAAGGACAGGGACAACACTGAAGCTTTCTTT. Translation gives CAISKDRDNTEAFF.

This clonotype was seen repeatedly, ten times or more. V gene TRBV7-9 combines with J gene TRBJ2-7; 7 nucleotides line up with TRBD1. Germline CDR1 and CDR2: SEHNR and FQNEAQ (reference sequence). The junction had 4 bases not matched to a gene; V was cut back by 2 bases and J by 0 bases. This CDR3 comprises 15 residues. CDR3 region: CASSLRGPLSYEQYF. The CDR3 DNA follows: TGTGCCAGCAGCTTAAGGGGGCCACTCTCCTACGAGCAGTACTTC.

The chain is built from TRBV12-3 or TRBV12-4 and TRBJ2-2; 8 bases are shared with TRBD1. CDR3 size: 16 residues. Trimming took 1 base from V and 6 from J; bases not matched to a gene: 7. The CDR3 nucleotides are TGTGCCAGCAGTTTAGGGACAGGGCCTTTTTCCGGGGAGCTGTTTTTT. Translating gives CASSLGTGPFSGELFF.

The chain carries TRBV9 and TRBJ2-7; 8 bases line up with TRBD1. Germline CDR1 and CDR2: SGDLS and YYNGEE. The junction had 12 bases not matched to a gene; V was cut back by 0 bases and J by 1 base. This CDR3 contains 18 residues. The CDR3 DNA is TGTGCCAGCAGCGTAGGCAACGGGACAGGAACTTGGTCCTACGAGCAGTACTTC. Protein sequence: CASSVGNGTGTWSYEQYF.

The chain is built from TRBV10-3 and TRBJ2-5, with 9 positions matching TRBD1. V lost 2 bases and J lost 0; bases outside the gene matches: 4. Germline CDR1 and CDR2: ENHRY and SYGVKD. The CDR3 totals 16 residues. For the CDR3, the DNA is TGTGCCATCAGTGAGGCCGGGACAGGGTACCAAGAGACCCAGTACTTC. Translating gives CAISEAGTGYQETQYF.

This clonotype has a handful of counts. The chain links TRBV4-3 to TRBJ1-2; tentative D call: TRBD1 (5 bases). From germline, CDR1 is LGHNA and CDR2 YSLEER. Trimming stripped 1 base from V and 7 bases from J, with 10 bases between. The CDR3 has 13 amino acids. The CDR3 protein is CASSQAHGAGYTF. CDR3 in DNA: TGCGCCAGCAGCCAAGCCCACGGGGCTGGCTACACCTTC.

This clonotype was seen at least ten times. The CDR3 region is CASRRLAGGPYNEQFF. Written as DNA, the CDR3 is TGTGCCAGCAGACGACTAGCGGGAGGGCCCTACAATGAGCAGTTCTTC. The chain is built from TRBV11-2 and TRBJ2-1; 14 bases fit TRBD2. V shed 6 bases, J shed 2 bases, and the junction held 3 bases outside the gene matches. Germline CDR1 is SGHAT and CDR2 is FQNNGV. The CDR3 consists of 16 residues.

V and J are TRBV12-3 or TRBV12-4 and TRBJ2-7, with D possibly being TRBD2 (5 bases). The CDR3 is 11 amino acids. V dropped 8 bases and J dropped 4 bases, with 9 bases sitting between them. The CDR3 DNA sequence: TGTGCCAGCGCCCGGACTTACGAGCAGTACTTC. Protein sequence: CASARTYEQYF.

This clonotype was counted between two and nine times. The chain joins TRBV24-1 to TRBJ2-2, with D possibly called TRBD1 or TRBD2 (6 bases each). Germline V CDR1 and CDR2: KGHDR, SFDVKD. The CDR3 is 15 residues long. V was cut by 6 bases and J by 4 bases, with 14 bases left in between. CDR3 sequence reads: CATSRTWGATGELFF. The CDR3 coding sequence is TGTGCCACCAGTAGGACGTGGGGGGCCACCGGGGAGCTGTTTTTT.

The rearrangement joins TRBV5-1 to TRBJ1-1; the match to TRBD1 covers 7 bases. This CDR3 contains 14 residues. Losses at the gene ends were 1 base for V and 4 bases for J; bases not matched to a gene: 4. Germline V gives CDR1 SGHRS, CDR2 YFSETQ. The CDR3 sequence is CASSLTQGTTEAFF. The CDR3 coding sequence is TGCGCCAGCAGCTTGACACAGGGGACCACTGAAGCTTTCTTT.